The clone carrying this T cell receptor (beta chain) came up once. What it binds is not known. This sample was included in a study of cytomegalovirus exposure and HLA in healthy donors. General study findings and limits: The authors later found TCR association rates varying by HLA locus, with DRB1 most and HLA-C fewest.

Primers: 60 Vbeta forward and 13 Jbeta reverse. Method: immunoSEQ multiplex PCR; TCRdb's copy keeps in-frame clones and lacks some. The sample holds roughly 120,000 clones, about 73% seen once. The CDR3 loop spans 13 amino acids. Trimming cost V 7 bases and J 8 bases, with 18 bases left between them. Germline CDR1 SGHNT, CDR2 YYREEE (reference sequence). The chain employs TRBV5-4 and TRBJ1-2; a possible D gene is TRBD1 (5 bases). The sequenced sample consisted of PBMCs. The source is a woman aged 25-40 years in good health and CMV-seronegative. The CDR3 coding sequence is TGTGCCAGCGGTCGGCAGGGTTTACAGGGCTACACCTTC. Its protein is CASGRQGLQGYTF.